The clone carrying this TCR beta chain was found once. The germline gives CDR1 MNHNY, CDR2 SVGAGI (reference sequence). V lost 2 bases and J 7 bases, leaving 15 bases between the germline ends. The length of the CDR3 is 15 residues. Cohort: HPV-negative, locally advanced oral cavity squamous cell carcinoma patients. No culture or expansion preceded analysis of these blood cells. This record comes from a study of neoadjuvant anti-PD-1 for oral cavity cancer. Overall study context: Patients without progression received a fourth nivolumab dose around day 43, then surgical resection on days 50-56.

Most PBMC samples had 480 ng input DNA in six replicates. The protocol was immunoSEQ multiplex PCR, while the TCRdb copy is restricted to in-frame clones and leaves out a portion. Of over 10,000 clones in the sample, around two thirds were seen once. The sequence was obtained from a person between 35 and 79 years old with oral cavity squamous cell carcinoma. The sample in question was PBMCs, obtained before nivolumab (anti-PD-1) treatment. This chain uses TRBV6-6 with TRBJ1-5, with D tentatively TRBD1 (5 bases). The CDR3 protein is CASSYGGGGIQPQHF. The CDR3 DNA sequence: TGTGCCAGCAGTTACGGGGGGGGAGGGATCCAGCCCCAGCATTTT.